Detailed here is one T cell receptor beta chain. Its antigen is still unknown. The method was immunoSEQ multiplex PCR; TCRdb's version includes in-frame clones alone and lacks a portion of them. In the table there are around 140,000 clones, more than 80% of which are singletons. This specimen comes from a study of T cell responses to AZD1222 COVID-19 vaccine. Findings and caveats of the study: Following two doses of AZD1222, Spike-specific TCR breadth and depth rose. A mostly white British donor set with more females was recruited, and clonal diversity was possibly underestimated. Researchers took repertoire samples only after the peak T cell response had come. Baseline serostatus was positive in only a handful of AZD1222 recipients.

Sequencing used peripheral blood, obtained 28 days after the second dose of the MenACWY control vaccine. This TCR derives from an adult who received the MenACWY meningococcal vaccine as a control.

CDR3 sequence reads: CASRREFGSYEQYF. The CDR3 bases are TGTGCCAGTAGGCGGGAGTTTGGGTCCTACGAGCAGTACTTC. This chain connects TRBV19 to TRBJ2-7; TRBD2 agrees at 7 bases. This CDR3 is built from 14 residues. Germline values: CDR1 LNHDA, CDR2 SQIVND (reference sequence). The ends lost 6 bases at V and 1 base at J; junction bases unmatched: 6.